The 8 T cell receptor beta chains given below trace back to one sample, sequenced in a study of T cells in Graves' hyperthyroidism and ophthalmopathy. Researchers amplified the TCR beta CDR3 regions from RNA transcripts. HTBI primers were the set used in a first-round RT-PCR of the TCR CDR3. MiXCR, run by TCRdb on the multiplex PCR reads, gives a single entry per CDR3 protein. The sample holds over 500,000 distinct CDR3 sequences, 15% to 20% seen once. The sample consisted of blood. The receptors stem from a woman in her twenties or thirties with Graves' ophthalmopathy.

The V and J genes are TRBV5-1 and TRBJ1-1, with TRBD1 matching 9 bases. Germline V lookup: CDR1 SGHRS, CDR2 YFSETQ. This CDR3 region has 16 residues. V trimming: 7 bases; J trimming: 0 bases; junction bases outside the gene matches: 10. The CDR3 loop reads CASGADRGGMNTEAFF. The DNA of the CDR3 is TGCGCCAGCGGCGCCGACAGGGGGGGCATGAACACTGAAGCTTTCTTT.

The table lists this clonotype with many counts. The rearrangement uses TRBV20-1 and TRBJ2-5, with D possibly TRBD1 on 6 matching bases. V was clipped by 3 bases and J by 3 bases, with 8 bases between them. The CDR3 loop spans 12 amino acids. CDR1 and CDR2 from the germline V gene are DFQATT and SNEGSKA (reference sequence). The CDR3 DNA is TGCAGTGCTAGTTCAGGGGAAGAGACCCAGTACTTC. It encodes CSASSGEETQYF.

The J gene is TRBJ2-7, the V gene TRBV3-1; 11 positions agree with TRBD2. CDR3 length: 15 residues. Germline V CDR1 and CDR2: LGHDT, YNNKEL (reference sequence). The V gene end was trimmed by 6 bases and the J gene end by 2 bases; junction bases not matched to a gene: 6. CDR3 coding DNA: TGTGCCAGCAGTTCCACACTAGCGGGAGCCTACGAGCAGTACTTC. It is translated as CASSSTLAGAYEQYF.

This clonotype has at least ten counts. J is TRBJ2-1 and V is TRBV30, with a possible D match to TRBD2 (6 bases). There are 12 residues in the CDR3. The germline CDR1 and CDR2 sequences are GTSNPN and SVGIG (reference sequence). Trimming took 5 bases from V and 5 from J, leaving 10 bases between them. CDR3 sequence reads: CAWGGEDNEQFF. In nucleotides, the CDR3 is TGTGCCTGGGGCGGGGAGGACAATGAGCAGTTCTTC.

CDR3 sequence: CSAEMTSGSDYEQYF. CDR3 bases: TGCAGTGCGGAAATGACTAGCGGGAGTGACTACGAGCAGTACTTC. The chain carries TRBV20-1 and TRBJ2-7; 12 nucleotides match TRBD2. Germline V gene sequence: CDR1 DFQATT, CDR2 SNEGSKA (reference sequence). V shed 6 bases, J shed 3 bases, and the junction held 9 bases outside the gene matches. The CDR3 sequence is 15 residues long.

This clonotype was seen a handful of times. V and J are TRBV6-1 and TRBJ1-2, with D possibly TRBD1 on 5 matching bases. The CDR3 is 15 amino acids. V lost 0 bases and J lost 4, with 12 bases in between. Germline V CDR1 and CDR2: MNHNS, SASEGT. This chain's CDR3 is CASSEALGGIYGYTF. DNA for the CDR3: TGTGCCAGCAGTGAAGCGCTCGGGGGAATCTATGGCTACACCTTC.

This clonotype was found many times. The chain employs TRBV28 and TRBJ2-7; 9 nucleotides align to TRBD1. After removal of 4 bases from V and 3 bases from J, the junction contained 10 bases not matched to a gene. In germline, CDR1 is MDHEN, CDR2 SYDVKM. The CDR3 has 16 amino acids. The CDR3 DNA reads TGTGCCAGCAGTTACCCGGGACAGGGAGACGGCTACGAGCAGTACTTC. It translates to CASSYPGQGDGYEQYF.

The sample holds many counts of this clonotype. The chain has TRBV12-3 or TRBV12-4 and TRBJ1-1; 8 bases agree with TRBD1. The J segment lost 4 bases and the V segment lost 2 bases, leaving 3 bases of the junction unmatched. This CDR3 spans 14 amino acids. The CDR3 protein is CASSLTRGLTEAFF. Here the CDR3 DNA reads TGTGCCAGCAGTTTAACCAGGGGGCTCACTGAAGCTTTCTTT.